What follows describes a single T cell receptor (beta chain). Profiling relied on immunoSEQ multiplex PCR, and the TCRdb table lists in-frame clones only, not all of them. The data hold roughly 60,000 clones, with about 80% observed a single time. These data originate in a study of blood T cell repertoires in COVID-19. The sequence was collected from a man aged 55 to 70 with acute or convalescent COVID-19. The sample consisted of peripheral blood.

CDR3 amino acids: CASSVDRGRPQHF. The CDR3 bases are TGTGCCAGCAGCGTCGACAGGGGAAGGCCCCAGCATTTT. The genes are TRBV5-4 and TRBJ1-5; 8 positions agree with TRBD1. CDR3 length: 13 amino acids. J lost 9 bases, V lost 4 bases, and 6 bases had no gene match. Germline lookup yields CDR1 SGHNT and CDR2 YYREEE (reference sequence).